Presented here are 17 T cell receptor beta chains from one specimen sequenced in a study of cytomegalovirus exposure and HLA in healthy donors. The PCR ran on 60 Vbeta and 13 Jbeta primers. Repertoires were generated with immunoSEQ multiplex PCR, while TCRdb's copy carries only in-frame clones and drops some. The repertoire holds fewer than 250,000 clones, with approximately 82% as singletons. The sample comprised PBMCs. The receptor source for this set is a woman aged 50 to 60 in good health and CMV-seropositive.

The chain recombines TRBV4-1 with TRBJ1-5; tentatively, D is TRBD1 (5 bases). The V end was cut by 1 base, the J end by 1 base, with 11 bases between. The CDR3 consists of 16 residues. The germline gives CDR1 MGHRA, CDR2 YSYEKL. The CDR3 reads CASSQVFRGSNQPQHF. CDR3 DNA: TGCGCCAGCAGCCAAGTATTCCGGGGGAGCAATCAGCCCCAGCATTTT.

This clone was seen only once. V usage is TRBV18 and J usage is TRBJ2-7; 8 bases are shared with TRBD1. V lost 0 bases to trimming and J lost 7 bases; unmatched junction nucleotides: 8. The CDR3 is 15 residues long. Germline-derived CDR1 and CDR2 are KGHSH and LQKENI. The CDR3 protein is CASSPPTGGVSEQYF. CDR3 in DNA: TGTGCCAGCTCACCACCCACAGGGGGTGTGAGTGAGCAGTACTTC.

This sequence joins TRBV5-1 and TRBJ1-4; no definite D call. V lost 4 bases and J lost 4, with 14 bases in between. The CDR3 loop spans 15 amino acids. Germline CDR1 SGHRS, CDR2 YFSETQ. The CDR3 loop is CASSRTVASNEKLFF. CDR3 nucleotides: TGCGCCAGCAGCAGGACTGTCGCGAGTAATGAAAAACTGTTTTTT. The full variable domain, rest sourced from reference TRBV5-1 and TRBJ1-4, is KAGVTQTPRYLIKTRGQQVTLSCSPISGHRSVSWYQQTPGQGLQFLFEYFSETQRNKGNFPGRFSGRQFSNSRSEMNVSTLELGDSALYLCASSRTVASNEKLFFGSGTQLSVL.

The V and J genes are TRBV6-1 and TRBJ2-5; TRBD2 might be the D (5 bases). CDR1 MNHNS and CDR2 SASEGT come from the germline V gene. The CDR3 contains 12 residues. V gave up 6 bases and J gave up 5 bases, with 10 bases separating them. This CDR3 reads CASRREIETQYF. The CDR3 nucleotides read TGTGCCAGCAGAAGGGAGATTGAGACCCAGTACTTC.

The chain is built from TRBV6-1 and TRBJ2-5; 9 positions agree with TRBD1. J was trimmed by 5 bases and V by 4 bases; bases with no gene match: 8. Germline-derived CDR1 and CDR2 are MNHNS and SASEGT. The CDR3 consists of 15 residues. This chain's CDR3 is CASSVGQGVPETQYF. The CDR3 DNA reads TGTGCCAGCAGTGTGGGACAGGGCGTTCCCGAGACCCAGTACTTC.

V is TRBV2 and J is TRBJ2-7; 10 nucleotides align to TRBD2. From germline, CDR1 is SNHLY and CDR2 FYNNEI. J lost 6 bases, V lost 0 bases, and 8 bases had no gene match. This CDR3 comprises 16 residues. CDR3 residues: CASSEASRAGGREQYF. The CDR3 nucleotides read TGTGCCAGCAGTGAAGCAAGTCGAGCGGGGGGGCGCGAGCAGTACTTC.

V gene TRBV19 combines with J gene TRBJ2-6; maybe TRBD2 (6 bases). Trimming took off 10 bases at V and 0 bases at J, with 10 bases between the two ends. The CDR3 has 14 amino acids. CDR1 and CDR2 (germline): LNHDA, SQIVND (reference sequence). In DNA, the CDR3 is TGTGCCACCGGGGGAGTCTCTGGGGCCAACGTCCTGACTTTC. This sequence encodes CATGGVSGANVLTF.

The chain combines TRBV7-2 with TRBJ2-3; D is possibly TRBD1 (6 bases). V lost 5 bases and J 2 bases, leaving 11 bases between the germline ends. The CDR3 has 14 residues. Germline CDR1 SGHTA, CDR2 FQGNSA. CDR3 in amino acids: CASSPGQVTDTQYF. The CDR3 nucleotides read TGTGCCAGCAGCCCGGGACAAGTCACAGATACGCAGTATTTT.

The CDR3 DNA sequence: TGTGCCAGTAGTGCATACAGGGGCTACGAGCAGTACTTC. Translated: CASSAYRGYEQYF. V gene TRBV19 combines with J gene TRBJ2-7; 7 positions match TRBD1. The CDR3 runs 13 residues. Looked up from germline, CDR1 is LNHDA and CDR2 is SQIVND (reference sequence). V shed 5 bases and J 3 bases; nucleotides not matched to a gene: 4.

V and J are TRBV28 and TRBJ2-3; 9 bases match TRBD1. Germline V gene data show CDR1 as MDHEN and CDR2 as SYDVKM. The CDR3 runs to 18 residues. J lost 1 base, V lost 5 bases, and 13 bases had no gene match. CDR3 residues: CASSKHSYRGRRTDTQYF. The CDR3 DNA follows: TGTGCCAGCAGTAAACACTCCTACAGGGGGCGGCGCACAGATACGCAGTATTTT.

CDR3 nucleotide sequence: TGTGCCAGCAGCCCCAACACCCCGAGGGACACCATATATTTT. It encodes CASSPNTPRDTIYF. V is TRBV9 and J is TRBJ1-3; no definite D call. The V end was cut by 4 bases, the J end by 8 bases, with 16 bases between. The CDR3 spans 14 residues. The germline V gene has CDR1 SGDLS and CDR2 YYNGEE.

The V gene is TRBV7-3, the J gene TRBJ2-1; TRBD2 matches at 10 bases. CDR3 size: 16 residues. After removal of 5 bases from V and 0 bases from J, the junction contained 4 bases not matched to a gene. Per germline, CDR1 SGHTA and CDR2 FQGTGA. The CDR3 here is CASSPRLAGSYNEQFF. The DNA for the CDR3 is TGTGCCAGCAGCCCAAGACTAGCGGGCTCCTACAATGAGCAGTTCTTC. Combining the CDR3 with reference TRBV7-3 and TRBJ2-1 gives the whole variable domain GAGVSQTPSNKVTEKGKYVELRCDPISGHTALYWYRQSLGQGPEFLIYFQGTGAADDSGLPNDRFFAVRPEGSVSTLKIQRTERGDSAVYLCASSPRLAGSYNEQFFGPGTRLTVL.

The V and J genes are TRBV5-1 and TRBJ2-5; tentative D call: TRBD2 (6 bases). This CDR3 has 15 amino acids. The V gene lost 4 bases and the J gene lost 7 bases, with 20 bases spanning the gap. The V gene's germline CDR1 is SGHRS and CDR2 YFSETQ. The DNA of the CDR3 is TGCGCCAGCAGCCTTTTAATGGGTTTCGGGGGGACCCAGTACTTC. This gives the protein CASSLLMGFGGTQYF.

The chain carries TRBV27 and TRBJ1-1, with D unresolved. Looked up from germline, CDR1 is MNHEY and CDR2 is SMNVEV (reference sequence). This CDR3 contains 13 residues. V was cut by 8 bases and J by 4 bases, with 14 bases left in between. CDR3 nucleotide sequence: TGTGCCAGCTCCAGCCCCGGGAGCACTGAAGCTTTCTTT. Encoded protein: CASSSPGSTEAFF.

J is TRBJ2-5 and V is TRBV5-4; 9 bases agree with TRBD2. This CDR3 is 16 amino acids long. Germline V lookup: CDR1 SGHNT, CDR2 YYREEE (reference sequence). V was pared by 0 bases and J by 5 bases, with 8 bases of the junction left unmatched. The CDR3 DNA follows: TGTGCCAGCAGCTTGGTATCGGCGGGGGGGCCGGAGACCCAGTACTTC. Its protein is CASSLVSAGGPETQYF.

The chain is built from TRBV6-5 and TRBJ2-1, with D perhaps matching TRBD1 (5 bases). Trimming left V 1 base short and J 15 bases short, with 10 bases between. The CDR3 extends over 11 amino acids. Germline-derived CDR1 and CDR2 are MNHEY and SVGAGI. CDR3 bases: TGTGCCAGCAGTTACTACCAGGGTTGGTTCTTC. This translates into CASSYYQGWFF.

This chain uses TRBV5-1 with TRBJ2-3; D uncertain. The germline V gene has CDR1 SGHRS and CDR2 YFSETQ. The germline V and J ends were trimmed by 4 bases and 5 bases, with 14 bases remaining between them. The length of the CDR3 is 14 residues. CDR3 nucleotide sequence: TGCGCCAGCAGCGCCGCAGGTGACGAAGATACGCAGTATTTT. It yields the protein CASSAAGDEDTQYF.